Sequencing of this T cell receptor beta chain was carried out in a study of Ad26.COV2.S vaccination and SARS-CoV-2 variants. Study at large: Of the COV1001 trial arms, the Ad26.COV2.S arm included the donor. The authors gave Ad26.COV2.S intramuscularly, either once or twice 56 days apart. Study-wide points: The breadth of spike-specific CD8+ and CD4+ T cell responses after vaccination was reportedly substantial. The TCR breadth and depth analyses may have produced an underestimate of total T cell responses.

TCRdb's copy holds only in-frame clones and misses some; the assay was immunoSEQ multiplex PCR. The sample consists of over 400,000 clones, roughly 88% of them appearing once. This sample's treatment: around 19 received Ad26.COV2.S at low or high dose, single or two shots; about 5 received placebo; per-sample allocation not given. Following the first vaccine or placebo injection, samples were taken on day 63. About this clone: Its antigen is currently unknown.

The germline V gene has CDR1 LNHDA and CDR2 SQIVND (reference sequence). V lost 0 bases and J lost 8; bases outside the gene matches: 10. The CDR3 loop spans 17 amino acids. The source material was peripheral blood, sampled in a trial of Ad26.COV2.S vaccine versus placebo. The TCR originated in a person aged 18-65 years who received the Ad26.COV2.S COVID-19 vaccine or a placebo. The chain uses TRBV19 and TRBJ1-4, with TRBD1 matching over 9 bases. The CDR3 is CASSIDNRTGVREKLFF. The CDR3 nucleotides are TGTGCCAGTAGTATAGATAATAGGACAGGGGTACGGGAAAAACTGTTTTTT.